This entry is about one TCR beta chain. The target antigen is unknown. The CDR3 has 17 amino acids. Germline values: CDR1 SGHNT, CDR2 YENEEA. V shed 5 bases and J shed 6 bases, with 24 bases lying between them. These data come from a study of OX40 agonist ivuxolimab in advanced cancers. Study details: At doses from 0.01 to 10 mg/kg, patients were given intravenous ivuxolimab every 2 weeks. Those enrolled were roughly 80% male, with a mean age of around 57 years and ages from about 20 to 79. Of the participants, around 43% had some prior anti-PD-1, anti-PD-L1 or anti-CTLA-4 therapy, which was allowed. Overall study findings and caveats: On average, CD8+ T cells showed a greater number of expanded clones than CD4+.

This table comes from immunoSEQ multiplex PCR, and its TCRdb copy is limited to in-frame clones, with some not included. In the table there are tens of thousands of clones, approximately 91% of which are singletons. The sample was CD4+ or CD8+ T cells sorted from blood, taken in a trial of the OX40 agonist ivuxolimab. The source of this sequence is an adult with an advanced solid tumor such as melanoma, head and neck, liver or kidney cancer. The chain uses TRBV11-3 and TRBJ2-3; possible D gene TRBD2, 5 bases. The CDR3 DNA reads as TGTGCCAGCAGCCCCTGGGAGTCTCAACCTACATCGGATACGCAGTATTTT. Encoded protein: CASSPWESQPTSDTQYF.